This entry features one T cell receptor (beta chain) sequence. What antigen it recognizes has not been identified. Base quality data are lacking; no much larger clone is found one base away. Sequenced on a 454 GS FLX Titanium. A previously published linear amplification protocol was used to build the TCR libraries, starting from roughly 500 ng of total RNA. The Roche/454 Genome Sequencer with Titanium chemistry was used for sequencing. The original methods were these. 60,000 to 80,000 rearranged TCR alpha transcripts were sequenced from roughly five of the healthy donors. Duplicate transcripts were removed, and unique TCR clonotypes were defined by the CDR3 junction according to IMGT nomenclature. CD4 versus CD8 status was modeled on V and J genes by logistic regression in R 2.13.0, with adjustment for donor effects and Bonferroni correction for multiple testing. TCRdb took the public reads, trimmed them with fastp at Q25, ran MiXCR for clone calling and kept in-frame beta chains. When rows share a CDR3 protein, they turn into one entry using the most common DNA and genes. TCRdb's processing, not the study's, gives the V and J calls here. Counted in this sample were approximately 180,000 distinct CDR3 sequences; about 76% of them appeared once. The top ten clones comprise about 2.1% of the sample.

The germline V end is reduced by 0 bases and the J end by 4 bases; junction bases left unmatched: 9. The cysteine opens and the phenylalanine closes a CDR3 of 16 amino acids. Of all the DNA, just the CDR3 is kept, 48 bases in frame from base 1. CDR1 and CDR2, per the germline V gene (reference sequence), are DFQATT and SNEGSKA. These data originate in a study of healthy donors' naive CD4 and CD8 T cells (dated by TCRdb to 2015 to 2017). With respect to the entire study: Donor selection covered three age groups (20-25, 40-50 and 60-70 years) with roughly 6 people in each, and the resulting cohort had a mean age of approximately 44 and was half female. For TCR alpha, a new primer set was designed to cover all functional IMGT alpha gene variants, and all other steps followed the beta-chain workflow. To check how TCR variation relates to lineage commitment, the researchers sequenced rearranged TCR alpha and beta chains taken from naive CD4+ and CD8+ T cells. Peripheral blood mononuclear cells were collected from approximately 18 healthy, unrelated individuals. Donors were HLA-typed by sequencing at HLA-A, -B, -C, -DRB1, -DQB1 and -DPB1 using the SBTexcellerator protocol, an ABI3130xl analyzer and SBTengine software.

Cells with a CD4+CD8-CD45RO-CD45RA+ profile were isolated by FACS and defined as naive CD4+ T cells, and those with a CD8+CD4-CD45RA+CD27bright profile were defined as naive CD8+ T cells. Antibodies against CD4 (RPA-T4), CD8 (SK1), CD27 (O323), CD45RA (HI100) and CD45RO (UCHL1) were used for sorting. The investigation overall reported the following: Naive CD4+ and CD8+ cells reportedly showed biased usage of most V and J gene segments, and this bias was consistent across donors and independent of HLA genotype. In both chains, CD4+ lineage was associated with a positively charged CDR3, and CD8+ lineage was associated with a negatively charged CDR3. The study did not directly address whether homeostatic proliferation of naive T cells might have biased the repertoire. Taken together, V genes, J genes and CDR3 charge appeared to account for roughly 13% of the variance in CD4/CD8 propensity, acting in a largely additive way. Because alpha and beta chains were sequenced in bulk and could not be paired, the effects of the two chains in combination were not assessed.

Sequencing was performed on naive CD4+ and CD8+ T cells sorted from blood, pooled from several donors. In light of the paper, this sample's cell subset or site label describes: FACS-sorted naive CD4+ (CD45RO-CD45RA+) and naive CD8+ (CD45RA+CD27bright) T cells. The sequence came from a pool of human donors in good health; the sample pools cells from several healthy donors. The rearrangement joined TRBV20-1 to TRBJ2-5, and 9 junctional nucleotides match TRBD2. The bases are TGCAGTGCTAGAGACGTTTCGGCGGGAGGGCTAGAGACCCAGTACTTC. Translation gives CSARDVSAGGLETQYF.